This passage covers 10 T cell receptor beta chains from one sample sequenced in a study of T-cell reconstitution after alpha-beta-depleted transplantation in children. For TCRbeta, the library was prepared with unique molecular identifiers. TCRdb re-analysed the PCR reads in MiXCR, keeping a single row per CDR3 protein. Of more than 500,000 distinct CDR3 sequences in the sample, 9.5% to 12% were seen once. Sequencing was performed on PBMCs, mostly from graft donor cells, taken 180 days after TCRalphabeta/CD19-depleted stem cell transplant. The receptors shown here come from a female patient between 2 and 15 years old who had a stem cell transplant for aplastic anemia, so the T cells may come from the graft donor.

The chain has TRBV18 and TRBJ2-2; a weak D match, TRBD2 (6 bases). This CDR3 spans 17 amino acids. The germline gives CDR1 KGHSH, CDR2 LQKENI. Trimming stripped 0 bases from V and 4 bases from J, with 15 bases between. CDR3 sequence reads: CASSPPFGSYGTGELFF. CDR3 in DNA: TGTGCCAGCTCACCACCGTTCGGGAGTTACGGCACCGGGGAGCTGTTTTTT.

V is TRBV6-2 or TRBV6-3 and J is TRBJ2-7; D ambiguous. V gave up 8 bases and J gave up 3 bases, with 5 bases separating them. The CDR3 runs 10 residues. Germline CDR1 is MNHEY and CDR2 is SVGEGT. The CDR3 is CASLDYEQYV. CDR3 sequence (DNA): TGTGCCAGCTTGGACTACGAGCAGTACGTC.

This clonotype appeared a few times. The rearrangement joins TRBV29-1 to TRBJ1-2; 8 bases match TRBD1. V shed 4 bases, J shed 6 bases, and the junction held 7 bases outside the gene matches. CDR1 and CDR2 from the germline V gene are SQVTM and ANQGSEA. The CDR3 covers 13 residues. In DNA form, the CDR3 reads TGCAGCGTTGCTTATAACAGGGGGGATGGCTACACCTTC. Its protein product is CSVAYNRGDGYTF. Based on the CDR3 plus reference TRBV29-1 and TRBJ1-2, the full variable domain is SAVISQKPSRDICQRGTSLTIQCQVDSQVTMMFWYRQQPGQSLTLIATANQGSEATYESGFVIDKFPISRPNLTFSTLTVSNMSPEDSSIYLCSVAYNRGDGYTFGSGTRLTVV.

The chain links TRBV27 to TRBJ1-1; possible D gene TRBD1, 5 bases. From germline, CDR1 is MNHEY and CDR2 SMNVEV (reference sequence). The CDR3 length is 13 residues. Trimming took off 2 bases at V and 5 bases at J, with 9 bases between the two ends. This CDR3 is CASSLMGVTEAFF. In DNA form, the CDR3 reads TGTGCCAGCAGTTTAATGGGGGTGACTGAAGCTTTCTTT.

The J gene is TRBJ1-1, the V gene TRBV4-3, with TRBD1 matching 8 bases. This CDR3 has 17 amino acids. The germline V gene encodes CDR1 LGHNA and CDR2 YSLEER. V lost 1 base to trimming and J lost 4 bases; unmatched junction nucleotides: 11. CDR3 residues: CASSQVAGRTGGTEAFF. The CDR3, as DNA: TGCGCCAGCAGCCAAGTAGCGGGACGAACAGGGGGCACTGAAGCTTTCTTT.

In its sample, this clonotype was seen a few times. The CDR3 bases are TGTGCCAGCAGCGGAACAGGGGGCGAATATGAGCAGTTCTTC. Translated, it gives CASSGTGGEYEQFF. The chain links TRBV12-3 or TRBV12-4 to TRBJ2-1; 9 bases fit TRBD1. The CDR3 runs to 14 residues. J lost 8 bases, V lost 6 bases, and 8 bases had no gene match.

This clonotype was found a few times. The rearrangement links TRBV7-6 to TRBJ2-3; TRBD1 is a possible D gene (6 bases). V dropped 5 bases and J dropped 2 bases, with 14 bases sitting between them. CDR3 length: 15 amino acids. CDR1 and CDR2 from the germline V gene are SGHVS and FNYEAQ. The CDR3 here is CASSKRDNPTDTQYF. The DNA for the CDR3 is TGTGCCAGCAGCAAAAGGGACAATCCCACAGATACGCAGTATTTT.

The V gene is TRBV27, the J gene TRBJ2-1, with a possible D match to TRBD2 (6 bases). V was trimmed by 7 bases and J by 4 bases, leaving 17 bases between them. The germline V gene has CDR1 MNHEY and CDR2 SMNVEV (reference sequence). This CDR3 spans 15 amino acids. DNA of the CDR3: TGTGCCAGCACCCTAGGGACTGCGGGGTACAATGAGCAGTTCTTC. Encoded protein: CASTLGTAGYNEQFF.

The table lists this clonotype with a few counts. The chain carries TRBV20-1 and TRBJ2-1; 7 bases fit TRBD2. Unmatched junction bases numbered 7, after V lost 2 bases and J lost 6 bases. Germline V CDR1 and CDR2: DFQATT, SNEGSKA (reference sequence). The CDR3 length is 14 residues. In DNA form, the CDR3 reads TGCAGTGCTAGAAACGGGAGGAGAGGCAATGAGCAGTTCTTC. Its protein product is CSARNGRRGNEQFF.

This clonotype was counted only a few times. The rearrangement joins TRBV18 to TRBJ1-5; D might be TRBD1 (6 bases). CDR3 length equals 16 residues. Trimming took 3 bases from V and 0 from J, leaving 12 bases between them. The V gene's germline CDR1 is KGHSH and CDR2 LQKENI. CDR3 loop: CASSPVTGNSNQPQHF. The CDR3 coding sequence is TGTGCCAGCTCACCGGTGACAGGCAATAGCAATCAGCCCCAGCATTTT. The entire variable domain, with the rest obtained from reference TRBV18 and TRBJ1-5, is as follows: NAGVMQNPRHLVRRRGQEARLRCSPMKGHSHVYWYRQLPEEGLKFMVYLQKENIIDESGMPKERFSAEFPKEGPSILRIQQVVRGDSAAYFCASSPVTGNSNQPQHFGDGTRLSIL.